Sequencing of this TCR beta chain was carried out in a study of T cell responses to AZD1222 COVID-19 vaccine. The germline gives CDR1 MNHEY, CDR2 SVGEGT. Trimming pared 2 bases from V and 2 bases from J, leaving 22 bases between. CDR3 length: 19 residues. Clones were read by immunoSEQ multiplex PCR, and TCRdb kept only the in-frame ones, dropping some. The data contain some 99,000 clones, nearly 90% of them singletons. This chain joins TRBV6-2 or TRBV6-3 and TRBJ1-5; possibly TRBD1 for D (6 bases). The receptor was isolated from an adult in good health. Specimen: peripheral blood, collected on day 0 of AZD1222 vaccination. Here the CDR3 reads CASSYPTGGHKMGNQPQHF. The CDR3 DNA is TGTGCCAGCAGTTACCCCACGGGGGGACACAAGATGGGCAATCAGCCCCAGCATTTT.